This TCR beta chain appears in the sequencing data of a study of T cell responses to AZD1222 COVID-19 vaccine. Study-level findings and limits: It should be noted that donors were predominantly white British and more often female, and clonal diversity was possibly underestimated.

J lost 0 bases, V lost 6 bases, and 7 bases had no gene match. From germline, CDR1 is MGHDK and CDR2 SYGVNS. CDR3 length equals 15 residues. A word on this clone: Its specificity is not known.

Clones were sequenced by immunoSEQ multiplex PCR, and TCRdb holds only the in-frame ones, with some missing. The sample contains about 150,000 clones, roughly nine tenths of which appear only once. This TCR was recovered from an adult who received the AZD1222 COVID-19 vaccine. Material: peripheral blood, obtained 28 days after the second AZD1222 dose. This sequence joins TRBV25-1 and TRBJ1-1, with 7 bases matching TRBD1. The CDR3 loop is CASRYRGAMNTEAFF. As DNA, the CDR3 is TGTGCCAGCAGGTACAGGGGCGCCATGAACACTGAAGCTTTCTTT.